Following are 30 T cell receptor beta chains from one sample sequenced in a study of technical replicates of blood from a handful of donors. TCRdb keeps only in-frame clones here, not all; method: immunoSEQ multiplex PCR. The sample carries tens of thousands of clones, around 86% recorded once. Sample: PBMCs. The receptors originated from a human donor in good health. Some clones in this sample may be carry-over from other donors' samples.

This clone was observed a handful of times. J is TRBJ2-5 and V is TRBV19; perhaps TRBD2 as D (7 bases). V was clipped by 6 bases and J by 0 bases, with 8 bases between them. Germline assignment: CDR1 LNHDA and CDR2 SQIVND (reference sequence). The length of the CDR3 is 13 residues. The CDR3 sequence: CASSGGHQETQYF. The DNA of the CDR3 is TGTGCCAGTAGCGGGGGGCACCAAGAGACCCAGTACTTC.

The chain employs TRBV11-3 and TRBJ2-5, with 9 bases that match TRBD1. The V gene end was trimmed by 5 bases and the J gene end by 3 bases; junction bases not matched to a gene: 13. Germline lookup yields CDR1 SGHNT and CDR2 YENEEA. There are 17 residues in the CDR3. CDR3 bases: TGTGCCAGCAGCCCCCGGACGCCGGGACAGGGAGAAGAGACCCAGTACTTC. Its protein is CASSPRTPGQGEETQYF.

The chain employs TRBV9 and TRBJ2-2; 11 bases line up with TRBD2. The CDR3 length is 17 residues. After removal of 2 bases from V and 5 bases from J, the junction contained 8 bases not matched to a gene. Per the germline V gene, CDR1 is SGDLS and CDR2 is YYNGEE. The CDR3 protein is CASSVTSGNTGTGELFF. For the CDR3, the DNA is TGTGCCAGCAGCGTGACTAGCGGGAATACAGGGACCGGGGAGCTGTTTTTT. Drawing the rest from reference TRBV9 and TRBJ2-2, the complete variable domain is DSGVTQTPKHLITATGQRVTLRCSPRSGDLSVYWYQQSLDQGLQFLIQYYNGEERAKGNILERFSAQQFPDLHSELNLSSLELGDSALYFCASSVTSGNTGTGELFFGEGSRLTVL.

The gene calls are TRBV10-3 and TRBJ2-1; D is perhaps TRBD2 (5 bases). The germline gives CDR1 ENHRY, CDR2 SYGVKD. Trimming took off 7 bases at V and 9 bases at J, with 13 bases between the two ends. The CDR3 length is 12 residues. This chain's CDR3 is CAITMSGGEQFF. CDR3 nucleotides: TGTGCCATCACCATGAGCGGAGGTGAGCAGTTCTTC.

This clone has just one count. This chain connects TRBV7-9 to TRBJ2-3; D remains unclear. CDR1 and CDR2 (germline): SEHNR, FQNEAQ (reference sequence). Trimming shortened V by 5 bases and J by 2 bases, and 11 bases separated the two germline ends. This CDR3 is 14 amino acids long. In DNA, the CDR3 is TGTGCCAGCAGCCTGGCGGCCCTCACAGATACGCAGTATTTT. Protein: CASSLAALTDTQYF.

The gene calls are TRBV4-2 and TRBJ1-3, with D perhaps TRBD1 (5 bases). CDR3 length: 16 residues. The V gene lost 5 bases and the J gene lost 2 bases, with 16 bases spanning the gap. Germline CDR1 reads LGHNA; CDR2 reads YNFKEQ. The CDR3 region has the DNA TGTGCCAGCAGCTCCCGGGCGGGGGAGGCTGGAAACACCATATATTTT. It is translated as CASSSRAGEAGNTIYF.

The table lists this clone with a count of one. The gene calls are TRBV7-2 and TRBJ2-7; 11 bases map to TRBD2. Germline lookup yields CDR1 SGHTA and CDR2 FQGNSA. Trimming cost V 2 bases and J 4 bases; bases outside gene matches: 4. This CDR3 comprises 15 residues. CDR3 nucleotides: TGTGCCAGCAGCTTATTAGCGGGGGGGGGATACGAGCAGTACTTC. Residues: CASSLLAGGGYEQYF.

V and J are TRBV13 and TRBJ2-3; 10 positions match TRBD2. Germline CDR1 is PRHDT and CDR2 is FYEKMQ (reference sequence). The CDR3 is 17 residues long. V shed 2 bases and J 3 bases; nucleotides not matched to a gene: 8. The CDR3 sequence: CASSLRLAGVFTDTQYF. CDR3 nucleotides: TGTGCCAGCAGCTTAAGGCTAGCGGGAGTTTTTACAGATACGCAGTATTTT.

The rearrangement links TRBV5-1 to TRBJ2-2, with TRBD1 matching 9 bases. Germline CDR1 reads SGHRS; CDR2 reads YFSETQ. This CDR3 has 14 amino acids. Trimming removed 6 bases from V and 6 bases from J; junction bases left unmatched: 6. The CDR3 loop reads CASKRDRAAGELFF. The DNA for the CDR3 is TGCGCCAGCAAACGGGACAGGGCGGCCGGGGAGCTGTTTTTT.

The CDR3 DNA is TGTGCCAGCAGCCCCCATAACCCGAGGGGGGGGACCGGGGAGCTGTTTTTT. Amino acids: CASSPHNPRGGTGELFF. V and J are TRBV7-3 and TRBJ2-2; D is possibly TRBD2 (7 bases). V was shortened by 5 bases and J by 5 bases, with 21 bases between the two germline ends. CDR3 length: 17 residues. CDR1 and CDR2 from the germline V gene are SGHTA and FQGTGA.

J is TRBJ2-3 and V is TRBV11-1; 10 bases map to TRBD2. The germline gives CDR1 SGHAT, CDR2 FQDESV (reference sequence). Germline trimming cut 5 bases from V and 5 bases from J; bases unmatched to any gene: 4. This CDR3 spans 14 amino acids. DNA of the CDR3: TGTGCCAGCAGCCCTAGCGGGAGTAAAGATACGCAGTATTTT. This codes for CASSPSGSKDTQYF.

This clone was counted only a few times. CDR3 loop: CASSLRWLAGGYNEQFF. DNA of the CDR3: TGTGCCAGCAGCTTACGTTGGCTAGCGGGAGGGTACAATGAGCAGTTCTTC. The chain combines TRBV11-2 with TRBJ2-1, with TRBD2 matching over 12 bases. V lost 2 bases, J lost 4 bases, and 6 bases stayed unmatched. This CDR3 spans 17 amino acids. Per germline, CDR1 SGHAT and CDR2 FQNNGV. The complete variable domain, with remaining parts taken from reference TRBV11-2 and TRBJ2-1, reads EAGVAQSPRYKIIEKRQSVAFWCNPISGHATLYWYQQILGQGPKLLIQFQNNGVVDDSQLPKDRFSAERLKGVDSTLKIQPAKLEDSAVYLCASSLRWLAGGYNEQFFGPGTRLTVL.

In this sample, this clone is medium-sized. The chain couples TRBV29-1 to TRBJ2-1; 10 nucleotides match TRBD2. The CDR3 runs 15 residues. The V gene end was trimmed by 5 bases and the J gene end by 5 bases; junction bases not matched to a gene: 9. CDR1 and CDR2 from the germline V gene are SQVTM and ANQGSEA. The CDR3 DNA reads TGCAGCGTTCCGACCGGGACTAGCGAAAACAATGAGCAGTTCTTC. This encodes CSVPTGTSENNEQFF.

The chain combines TRBV6-5 with TRBJ2-3, with a tentative D call TRBD2 (5 bases). In germline, CDR1 is MNHEY, CDR2 SVGAGI. Trimming shortened V by 4 bases and J by 6 bases, and 17 bases separated the two germline ends. The CDR3 sequence is 15 residues long. The CDR3 sequence is CASSLIRGQSDTQYF. The CDR3 DNA sequence: TGTGCCAGCAGTTTAATCCGCGGGCAATCGGATACGCAGTATTTT.

This CDR3 reads CASSRGRGGFDEQFF. CDR3 nucleotides: TGTGCCAGTTCCAGGGGAAGAGGGGGATTTGATGAGCAGTTCTTC. This chain connects TRBV19 to TRBJ2-1, with a weak D call TRBD1 (6 bases). The CDR3 has 15 residues. Germline CDR1 and CDR2: LNHDA and SQIVND (reference sequence). The V gene lost 8 bases and the J gene lost 8 bases, with 22 bases spanning the gap.

The rearrangement uses TRBV7-2 and TRBJ2-1; D is unclear. Trimming took 0 bases from V and 4 from J, leaving 10 bases between them. The CDR3 has 15 amino acids. Germline CDR1 and CDR2: SGHTA and FQGNSA. The CDR3 nucleotides read TGTGCCAGCAGCTTAGCTCGTGAACGGTACAATGAGCAGTTCTTC. This encodes CASSLARERYNEQFF.

The sample holds one count of this clone. V usage is TRBV18 and J usage is TRBJ2-7; D not certain. CDR3 size: 14 residues. CDR1 is KGHSH and CDR2 is LQKENI in the germline V gene. V shed 2 bases and J shed 6 bases, with 14 bases lying between them. The CDR3 DNA reads TGTGCCAGCTCACCAAGCTTTTCTCCCCTCGAGCAGTACTTC. The encoded protein is CASSPSFSPLEQYF.

This rearrangement joins TRBV5-8 to TRBJ2-1; 8 bases are a match to TRBD2. V was pared by 4 bases and J by 7 bases, with 4 bases of the junction left unmatched. Germline V gene lookup returns CDR1 SGHTS and CDR2 YDEGEE. The CDR3 consists of 13 residues. Here the CDR3 DNA reads TGTGCCAGCAGCACCGGACTAGCAAATGAGCAGTTCTTC. Translated: CASSTGLANEQFF.

This chain connects TRBV19 to TRBJ2-7; 7 nucleotides line up with TRBD2. This CDR3 is built from 15 residues. From germline, CDR1 is LNHDA and CDR2 SQIVND (reference sequence). Losses at the gene ends were 5 bases for V and 3 bases for J; bases not matched to a gene: 10. DNA of the CDR3: TGTGCCAGTAGTCCTCAGCGGGGAGCCCTCTACGAGCAGTACTTC. Its protein is CASSPQRGALYEQYF.

The rearrangement uses TRBV7-9 and TRBJ2-2, with D possibly matching TRBD2 (5 bases). The CDR3 runs 16 residues. From germline, CDR1 is SEHNR and CDR2 FQNEAQ (reference sequence). The germline V and J ends were trimmed by 5 bases and 6 bases, with 19 bases remaining between them. This CDR3 is CASSIQTGLGAGELFF. The CDR3 DNA reads TGTGCCAGCAGCATTCAGACCGGACTCGGGGCCGGGGAGCTGTTTTTT.

This clone was detected once. This chain connects TRBV7-3 to TRBJ2-7; TRBD2 matches 7 bases. Germline-derived CDR1 and CDR2 are SGHTA and FQGTGA. V lost 2 bases and J lost 0; bases outside the gene matches: 4. This CDR3 comprises 15 residues. The CDR3 DNA follows: TGTGCCAGCAGCTTATTGGGCGGGAGCTCCTACGAGCAGTACTTC. Protein: CASSLLGGSSYEQYF. Full variable domain (rest looked up from reference TRBV7-3 and TRBJ2-7): GAGVSQTPSNKVTEKGKYVELRCDPISGHTALYWYRQSLGQGPEFLIYFQGTGAADDSGLPNDRFFAVRPEGSVSTLKIQRTERGDSAVYLCASSLLGGSSYEQYFGPGTRLTVT.

The rearrangement uses TRBV5-1 and TRBJ1-4; tentative D call: TRBD1 (5 bases). Trimming shortened V by 3 bases and J by 0 bases, and 15 bases separated the two germline ends. The CDR3 is 17 amino acids. Germline values: CDR1 SGHRS, CDR2 YFSETQ. In nucleotides, the CDR3 is TGCGCCAGCAGCTACTCTGGTGACAGTTCAACTAATGAAAAACTGTTTTTT. Amino acid sequence: CASSYSGDSSTNEKLFF.

The genes are TRBV7-9 and TRBJ2-7, with D possibly being TRBD1 (7 bases). Germline-derived CDR1 and CDR2 are SEHNR and FQNEAQ (reference sequence). The CDR3 is 15 residues long. Trimming stripped 1 base from V and 6 bases from J, with 16 bases between. DNA of the CDR3: TGTGCCAGCAGCTTAGTGGCTGGGCAGGGGGGCGAGCAGTACTTC. This codes for CASSLVAGQGGEQYF.

V usage is TRBV30 and J usage is TRBJ1-2; tentatively, D is TRBD1 (5 bases). Deletions cut 4 bases from V and 4 bases from J, with 13 bases between. CDR3 length equals 13 residues. The V gene's germline CDR1 is GTSNPN and CDR2 SVGIG (reference sequence). CDR3 nucleotide sequence: TGTGCCTGGAAGCGAAGACAGCCCTATGGCTACACCTTC. It encodes CAWKRRQPYGYTF.

The V call is TRBV7-9, the J call TRBJ1-6, with 12 bases identical to TRBD1. CDR3 length: 16 amino acids. The V gene end was trimmed by 0 bases and the J gene end by 10 bases; junction bases not matched to a gene: 4. The germline V gene encodes CDR1 SEHNR and CDR2 FQNEAQ (reference sequence). DNA for the CDR3: TGTGCCAGCAGCTTAGCCACCGGGACAGGGGGCTCACCCCTCCACTTT. It translates to CASSLATGTGGSPLHF.

This chain joins TRBV6-5 and TRBJ1-1; tentative D call: TRBD1 (5 bases). The CDR3 has 13 amino acids. Trimming left V 6 bases short and J 1 base short, with 9 bases between. The germline V gene has CDR1 MNHEY and CDR2 SVGAGI. This CDR3 reads CASSVTENTEAFF. The CDR3 nucleotides are TGTGCCAGCAGCGTGACAGAGAACACTGAAGCTTTCTTT.

The chain is built from TRBV12-5 and TRBJ2-7, with 8 positions matching TRBD1. CDR3 length: 15 amino acids. The V segment lost 3 bases and the J segment 4 bases; nucleotides outside the gene matches: 8. Germline CDR1 LGHNT, CDR2 FRNRAP. In DNA, the CDR3 is TGTGCTAGTGGTTTACACGACAGGGGTCGGTACGAGCAGTACTTC. Translated: CASGLHDRGRYEQYF.

The CDR3 DNA reads as TGTGCCAGCAGCTTGTACCTTGGGCAGAACAATCAGCCCCAGCATTTT. Its protein is CASSLYLGQNNQPQHF. V usage is TRBV5-6 and J usage is TRBJ1-5, with D unresolved. Germline lookup yields CDR1 SGHDT and CDR2 YYEEEE. V was trimmed by 1 base and J by 3 bases, leaving 14 bases between them. CDR3 length: 16 residues. Together with reference TRBV5-6 and TRBJ1-5, the CDR3 gives the full variable domain: DAGVTQSPTHLIKTRGQQVTLRCSPKSGHDTVSWYQQALGQGPQFIFQYYEEEERQRGNFPDRFSGHQFPNYSSELNVNALLLGDSALYLCASSLYLGQNNQPQHFGDGTRLSIL.

The V call is TRBV4-1, the J call TRBJ1-2; 8 nucleotides agree with TRBD1. CDR3 length: 16 amino acids. The germline gives CDR1 MGHRA, CDR2 YSYEKL. The V segment lost 2 bases and the J segment 0 bases; nucleotides outside the gene matches: 5. The CDR3 loop is CASSQTQGASNYGYTF. For the CDR3, the DNA is TGCGCCAGCAGCCAAACCCAGGGGGCATCTAACTATGGCTACACCTTC.

In this sample, this clone turned up once. The chain couples TRBV7-9 to TRBJ1-2, with 11 bases lining up with TRBD1. Germline-derived CDR1 and CDR2 are SEHNR and FQNEAQ (reference sequence). Trimming took 5 bases from V and 8 from J; bases not matched to a gene: 7. The CDR3 contains 14 residues. The CDR3 DNA follows: TGTGCCAGCAGCATGGGACAGGGGGATCGCGGCTACACCTTC. Its translation is CASSMGQGDRGYTF. The whole variable domain, remainder taken from reference TRBV7-9 and TRBJ1-2, is DTGVSQNPRHKITKRGQNVTFRCDPISEHNRLYWYRQTLGQGPEFLTYFQNEAQLEKSRLLSDRFSAERPKGSFSTLEIQRTEQGDSAMYLCASSMGQGDRGYTFGSGTRLTVV.